A selection of T cell receptor beta chains follows, all from one sample in a study of CD8+CD57+ T cells in acquired aplastic anemia. TCRdb passed the reads through MiXCR, listing each CDR3 protein once. Of about 160,000 distinct CDR3 sequences in the sample, less than 50% were seen once. Sequences were obtained from sorted CD4+, CD8+, or CD8+CD57+ T cells (not recorded which) from PBMCs. The receptors derive from a human donor with aplastic anemia. CDR3s leave out the opening cysteine and the closing phenylalanine or tryptophan. Clone sizes are given selectively: once, few, many, or a class where the clone is expanded.

j_call clone_size v_call cdr3_aa
TRBJ2-7 few TRBV27 ASSTASGTYEQY
TRBJ2-3 many TRBV5-5 ASSLAAEGADTQY
TRBJ1-2 NA TRBV29-1 SAVVTADGYT
TRBJ1-2 NA TRBV5-6 ASIKQGSGYYGYT
TRBJ2-3 NA TRBV24-1 ATSDPDGDTQY
TRBJ2-7 NA TRBV20-1 SARAGTGGKEQY
TRBJ2-6 NA TRBV4-2 ASSQGLADYSGANVLT
TRBJ2-1 NA TRBV15 ATSRDTLAGLLQF
TRBJ1-5 many TRBV5-6 ASSSQEGYQPQH
TRBJ1-1 many TRBV7-9 ASFRDRGQGTEAF
TRBJ1-5 NA TRBV18 ASSLKVDREEPQH
TRBJ2-5 NA TRBV7-2 ASSLAYPSPRADVQTQY
TRBJ2-1 NA TRBV24-1 ATEAGGGYNEQF
TRBJ2-7 many TRBV25-1 ASSEGQGQYEQY
TRBJ1-3 NA TRBV9 ASSTGQLTSGNTIY
TRBJ1-1 many TRBV7-2 ASSLAGMGSTEAF
TRBJ2-7 NA TRBV29-1 STRQGAYEQY
TRBJ1-1 NA TRBV30 AWSGSPGPREAF
TRBJ1-6 few TRBV7-3 ASSLNRGSPLH
TRBJ2-7 NA TRBV11-3 ASSHRPAGDYEQY
TRBJ1-2 NA TRBV7-9 ASSATVTDPGGYT
TRBJ1-6 NA TRBV2 AIPGQGASPLH
TRBJ1-4 NA TRBV15 ATSSGTIFTNEKLF
TRBJ2-5 few TRBV10-3 AIRMDGRNQETQY
TRBJ2-3 NA TRBV20-1 SARSWTDTQY
TRBJ1-6 NA TRBV6-1 ASRRQGASSNSPLH
TRBJ2-1 many TRBV20-1 SATRRDWDLLGEQF
TRBJ2-1 many TRBV7-2 ASSPGTAYNEQF
TRBJ1-1 NA TRBV13 ASGGGSSEAF
TRBJ2-7 NA TRBV19 ASSIALAGGPYEQY
TRBJ2-7 NA TRBV19 ASRRQLSSYEQY
TRBJ1-2 few TRBV20-1 SAFRQVYGYT
TRBJ1-6 NA TRBV10-3 AISESGLPNSPLH
TRBJ2-5 NA TRBV2 ASSEFPGGQETQY
TRBJ2-1 NA TRBV24-1 ATSDRTGYTNEQF
TRBJ1-1 NA TRBV19 ASSIGQMNTEAF
TRBJ2-1 NA TRBV2 ASSDYPLTYNEQF
TRBJ1-2 many TRBV11-2 ASSSPADTDLSYT
TRBJ2-3 many TRBV19 ASSHLGSSTDTQY
TRBJ2-5 NA TRBV20-1 SARATTGEETQY
TRBJ2-7 many TRBV4-1 ASSQFALDISSYEQY
TRBJ1-1 many TRBV7-9 ASSLESQPEAF
TRBJ2-2 many TRBV20-1 SARGRADTGELF
TRBJ2-2 NA TRBV27 ASSLFRHLSAGELF
TRBJ1-2 medium-sized TRBV20-1 SANPLEAYGYT
TRBJ1-1 few TRBV6-5 ASSSPGQGNTEAF
TRBJ2-5 many TRBV12-3/TRBV12-4 ASSPPTREGSETQY
TRBJ1-1 NA TRBV10-3 AISERVGMNTEAF
TRBJ2-7 many TRBV29-1 SVATRGPEQY
TRBJ2-1 many TRBV11-3 ASSYLPWGSDEQF
TRBJ2-7 many TRBV7-8 ASSRLAGKVYEQY
TRBJ2-7 NA TRBV7-2 ASSLLVREQY
TRBJ1-1 NA TRBV3-1 ASSQDGGGNTEAF
TRBJ1-1 NA TRBV30 ALEHRGAF
TRBJ1-1 many TRBV5-6 ASSWDSTTEAF
TRBJ1-5 NA TRBV10-3 AISEGGYFQPQH
TRBJ2-7 few TRBV27 ASSLTTDSYEQY
TRBJ1-2 NA TRBV9 ASSQGTGNGYT